The 5 T cell receptor beta chains presented below share a single source sample, sequenced in a study of blood T cell repertoires in COVID-19. This table comes from immunoSEQ multiplex PCR, and its TCRdb copy is limited to in-frame clones, with some not included. The repertoire has approximately 110,000 clones, 81% of them found once; the top ten carry 1.5% to 1.8%. Sequencing was done on a sample of peripheral blood. The receptors stem from a man in his forties or fifties with acute or convalescent COVID-19.

The J gene is TRBJ1-5, the V gene TRBV15; 8 positions agree with TRBD1. The J segment lost 0 bases and the V segment lost 3 bases, leaving 4 bases of the junction unmatched. Per germline, CDR1 LNHNV and CDR2 YYDKDF (reference sequence). The CDR3 extends over 16 amino acids. CDR3 sequence reads: CATSSSGQDSNQPQHF. CDR3 nucleotides: TGTGCCACCAGCAGTTCGGGACAGGATAGCAATCAGCCCCAGCATTTT.

The chain carries TRBV3-1 (or the pseudogene TRBV3-2) and TRBJ1-2, with a possible D match to TRBD1 (6 bases). V lost 2 bases and J lost 6, with 19 bases in between. CDR1 is LGHDT, CDR2 YNNKEL, per germline (reference sequence). There are 16 residues in the CDR3. The DNA for the CDR3 is TGTGCCAGCAGCCAATATGAGACAGGTATCGACCATGGCTACACCTTC. Translation gives CASSQYETGIDHGYTF.

This chain uses TRBV19 with TRBJ2-1; perhaps TRBD2 as D (5 bases). Per the germline V gene, CDR1 is LNHDA and CDR2 is SQIVND (reference sequence). With 4 bases removed from V and 8 bases from J, the gap between germline ends came to 15 bases. CDR3 length: 14 amino acids. The chain's CDR3 is CASSTRPGWDEQFF. DNA for the CDR3: TGTGCCAGTAGTACTCGGCCGGGGTGGGATGAGCAGTTCTTC.

V and J are TRBV30 and TRBJ1-1; 8 positions match TRBD1. Germline V gene lookup returns CDR1 GTSNPN and CDR2 SVGIG (reference sequence). The CDR3 is made up of 13 amino acids. Trimming removed 0 bases from V and 11 bases from J; junction bases left unmatched: 8. For the CDR3, the DNA is TGTGCCTGGAGTGTATCAGGGGGCCTTGGGGCTTTCTTT. Residues: CAWSVSGGLGAFF.

V gene TRBV5-8 combines with J gene TRBJ2-7; the D gene is possibly TRBD1 (6 bases). The CDR3 contains 15 residues. In germline, CDR1 is SGHTS, CDR2 YDEGEE. V gave up 2 bases and J gave up 4 bases, with 16 bases separating them. The CDR3 DNA reads as TGTGCCAGCAGCTTTGCCAGGCCACAGGGATACGAGCAGTACGTC. Its protein is CASSFARPQGYEQYV.